The entry below gives a single T cell receptor beta chain sequence along with its context. What it binds is unknown. The treatment here: 10-day PBMC culture with coronavirus spike peptide pools or control peptides (ViraFEST assay). Expanded clonotypes were found by TCR sequencing after peptide-pool stimulation (ViraFEST). Half the growth medium was swapped for new IL-2 medium on days 3 and 7. This entry belongs to a study of vaccination and CD4 T cells after COVID-19. Scientists ran DNA taken from cultured CD4+ T cells through the Oncomine TCR Beta short-read assay for sequencing. Cultures of CD4+ T cells served as the source for extracting genomic DNA. Each CDR3 protein gets one entry after TCRdb re-called the PCR reads with MiXCR. The sample has 11,000 to 15,000 distinct CDR3 sequences, roughly 60% seen once. The CDR3 totals 17 residues. Trimming cost V 7 bases and J 5 bases; bases outside gene matches: 19.

V and J are TRBV12-3 or TRBV12-4 and TRBJ1-1; TRBD1 aligns across 7 bases. The sequencing sample was made of CD4+ T cells from blood, cultured in vitro. The clonotype was recovered from a human donor who had recovered from COVID-19. The CDR3 here is CASTSGGRGTSWTEAFF. The CDR3 nucleotides read TGTGCCAGCACCTCAGGGGGGCGCGGAACCTCGTGGACTGAAGCTTTCTTT.